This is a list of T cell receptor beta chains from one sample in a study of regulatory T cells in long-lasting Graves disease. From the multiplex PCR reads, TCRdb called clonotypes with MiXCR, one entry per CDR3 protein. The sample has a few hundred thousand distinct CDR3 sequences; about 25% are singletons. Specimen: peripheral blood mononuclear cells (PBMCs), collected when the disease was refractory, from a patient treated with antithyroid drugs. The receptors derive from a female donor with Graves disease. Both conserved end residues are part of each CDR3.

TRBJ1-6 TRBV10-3 CAISGTWDSPLHF
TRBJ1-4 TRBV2 CASNRGRDEKLFF
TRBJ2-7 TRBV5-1 CASSFQSDYYEQYF
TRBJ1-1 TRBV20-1 CSARERGTEAFF
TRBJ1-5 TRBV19 CASSSRDRGSRQPQHF
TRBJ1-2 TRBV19 CASSITGLSSGYTF
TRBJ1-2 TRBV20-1 CSARGSGGYGYTF
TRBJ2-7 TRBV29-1 CSVEVRGIGYEQYF
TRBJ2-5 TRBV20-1 CSARDALEYQETQYF
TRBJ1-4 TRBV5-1 CASSLLTGNEKLFF
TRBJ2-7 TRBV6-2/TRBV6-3 CASTVSDYYEQYF
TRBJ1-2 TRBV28 CASSFPQTIPYGYTF